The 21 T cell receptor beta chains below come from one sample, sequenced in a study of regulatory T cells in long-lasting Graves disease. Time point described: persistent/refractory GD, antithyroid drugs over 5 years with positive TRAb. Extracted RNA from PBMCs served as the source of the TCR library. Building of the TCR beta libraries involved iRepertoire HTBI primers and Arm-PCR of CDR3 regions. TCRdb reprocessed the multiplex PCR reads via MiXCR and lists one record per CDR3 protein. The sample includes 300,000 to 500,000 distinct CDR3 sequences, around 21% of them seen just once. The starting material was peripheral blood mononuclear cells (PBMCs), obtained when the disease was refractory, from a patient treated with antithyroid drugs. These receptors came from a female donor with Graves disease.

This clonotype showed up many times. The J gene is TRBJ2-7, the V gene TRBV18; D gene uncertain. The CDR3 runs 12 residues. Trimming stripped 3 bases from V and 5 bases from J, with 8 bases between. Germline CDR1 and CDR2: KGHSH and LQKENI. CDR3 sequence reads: CASSPVGNEQYF. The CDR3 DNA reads TGTGCCAGCTCACCCGTAGGGAACGAGCAGTACTTC. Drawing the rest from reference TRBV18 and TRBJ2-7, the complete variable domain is NAGVMQNPRHLVRRRGQEARLRCSPMKGHSHVYWYRQLPEEGLKFMVYLQKENIIDESGMPKERFSAEFPKEGPSILRIQQVVRGDSAAYFCASSPVGNEQYFGPGTRLTVT.

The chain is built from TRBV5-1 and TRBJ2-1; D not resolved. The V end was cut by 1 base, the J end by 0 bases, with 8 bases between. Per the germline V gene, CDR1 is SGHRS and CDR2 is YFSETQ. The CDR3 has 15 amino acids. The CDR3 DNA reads TGCGCCAGCAGCTTGACGTTGAGCTCCTACAATGAGCAGTTCTTC. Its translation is CASSLTLSSYNEQFF.

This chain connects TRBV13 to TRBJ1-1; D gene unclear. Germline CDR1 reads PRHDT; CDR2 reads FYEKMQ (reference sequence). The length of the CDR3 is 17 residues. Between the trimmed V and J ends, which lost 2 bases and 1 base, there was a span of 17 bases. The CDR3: CASSLPLHSTQNTEAFF. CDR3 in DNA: TGTGCCAGCAGCTTACCTCTCCACTCAACCCAGAACACTGAAGCTTTCTTT.

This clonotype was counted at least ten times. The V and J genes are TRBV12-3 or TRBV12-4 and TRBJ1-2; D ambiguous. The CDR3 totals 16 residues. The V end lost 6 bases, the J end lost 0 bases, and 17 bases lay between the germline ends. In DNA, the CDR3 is TGTGCCAGCAGCCCCGCCTCGGGAGGAACTAACTATGGCTACACCTTC. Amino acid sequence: CASSPASGGTNYGYTF.

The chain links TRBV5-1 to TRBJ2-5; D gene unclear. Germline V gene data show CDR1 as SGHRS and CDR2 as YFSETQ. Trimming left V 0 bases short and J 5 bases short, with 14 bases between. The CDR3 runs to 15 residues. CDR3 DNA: TGCGCCAGCAGCTTGGAAGGATTAGGGTTGGAGACCCAGTACTTC. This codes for CASSLEGLGLETQYF.

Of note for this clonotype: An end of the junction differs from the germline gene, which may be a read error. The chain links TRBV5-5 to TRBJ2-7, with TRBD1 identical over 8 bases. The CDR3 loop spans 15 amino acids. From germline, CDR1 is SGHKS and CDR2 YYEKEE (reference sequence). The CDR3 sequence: CASSQETGAYYEQYF. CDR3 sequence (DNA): TGCGCCAGCAGCCAGGAGACAGGGGCCTATTACGAGCAGTACTTC.

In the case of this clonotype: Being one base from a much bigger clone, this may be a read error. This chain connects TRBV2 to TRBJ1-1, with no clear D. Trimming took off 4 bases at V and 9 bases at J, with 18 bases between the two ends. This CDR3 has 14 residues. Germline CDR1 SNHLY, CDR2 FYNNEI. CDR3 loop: CASSVANQDPKAFF. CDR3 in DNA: TGTGCCAGCAGTGTAGCGAATCAGGACCCCAAAGCTTTCTTT.

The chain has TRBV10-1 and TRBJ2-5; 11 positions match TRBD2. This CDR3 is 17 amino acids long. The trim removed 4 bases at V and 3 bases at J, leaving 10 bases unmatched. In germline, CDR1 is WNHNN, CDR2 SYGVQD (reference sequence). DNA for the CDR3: TGCGCCAGCAGTGTCCCCTCCAGACTAGCGGGAAAAGAGACCCAGTACTTC. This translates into CASSVPSRLAGKETQYF.

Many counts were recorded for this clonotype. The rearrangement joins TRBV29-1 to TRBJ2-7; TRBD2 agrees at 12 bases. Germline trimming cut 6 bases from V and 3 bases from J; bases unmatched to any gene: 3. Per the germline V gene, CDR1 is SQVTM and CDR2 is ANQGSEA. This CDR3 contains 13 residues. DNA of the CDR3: TGCAGCGTAGGACTAGCGGGGTTCTACGAGCAGTACTTC. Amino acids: CSVGLAGFYEQYF.

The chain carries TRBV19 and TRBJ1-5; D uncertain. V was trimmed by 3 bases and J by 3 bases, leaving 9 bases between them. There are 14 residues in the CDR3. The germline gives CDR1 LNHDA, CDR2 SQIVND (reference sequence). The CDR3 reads CASSIESDNQPQHF. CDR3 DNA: TGTGCCAGTAGTATTGAGTCGGACAATCAGCCCCAGCATTTT.

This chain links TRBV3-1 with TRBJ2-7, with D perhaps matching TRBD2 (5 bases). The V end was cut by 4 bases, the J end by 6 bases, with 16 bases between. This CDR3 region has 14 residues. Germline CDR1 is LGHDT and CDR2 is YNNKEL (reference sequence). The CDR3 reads CASSLHGKGGEQYF. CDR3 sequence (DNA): TGTGCCAGCAGCCTCCACGGGAAGGGCGGCGAGCAGTACTTC.

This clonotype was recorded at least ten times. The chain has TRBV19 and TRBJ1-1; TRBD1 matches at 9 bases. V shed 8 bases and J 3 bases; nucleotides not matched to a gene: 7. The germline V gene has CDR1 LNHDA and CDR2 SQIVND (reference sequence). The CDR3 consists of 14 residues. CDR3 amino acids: CASAGTGLDTEAFF. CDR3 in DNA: TGTGCCAGTGCCGGGACAGGGTTGGACACTGAAGCTTTCTTT.

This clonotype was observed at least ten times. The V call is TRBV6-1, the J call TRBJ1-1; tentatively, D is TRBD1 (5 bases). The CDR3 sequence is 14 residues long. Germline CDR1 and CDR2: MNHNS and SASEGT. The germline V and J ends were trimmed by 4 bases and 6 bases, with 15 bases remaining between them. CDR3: CASSGIAGYSEAFF. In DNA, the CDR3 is TGTGCCAGCAGTGGGATCGCAGGGTACTCTGAAGCTTTCTTT.

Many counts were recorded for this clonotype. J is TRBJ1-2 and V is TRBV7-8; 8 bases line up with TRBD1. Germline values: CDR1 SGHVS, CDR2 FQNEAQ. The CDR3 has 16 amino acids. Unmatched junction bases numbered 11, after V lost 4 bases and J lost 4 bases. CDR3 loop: CASSSNRGNSVYGYTF. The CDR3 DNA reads TGTGCCAGCAGCTCCAACAGGGGGAATAGTGTCTATGGCTACACCTTC.

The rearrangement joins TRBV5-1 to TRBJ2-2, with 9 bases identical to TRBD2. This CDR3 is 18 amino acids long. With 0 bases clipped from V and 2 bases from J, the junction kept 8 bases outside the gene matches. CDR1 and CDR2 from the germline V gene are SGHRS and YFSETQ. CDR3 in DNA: TGCGCCAGCAGCTTGGAAGGCGGGAGGGCCCCAAACACCGGGGAGCTGTTTTTT. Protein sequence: CASSLEGGRAPNTGELFF.

The DNA of the CDR3 is TGTGCCTGGAGTATACAGACAGGACAGTTTGGCTACACCTTC. It encodes CAWSIQTGQFGYTF. The V call is TRBV30, the J call TRBJ1-2, with D perhaps TRBD1 (6 bases). This CDR3 spans 14 amino acids. With 2 bases removed from V and 7 bases from J, the gap between germline ends came to 17 bases. CDR1 and CDR2 (germline): GTSNPN, SVGIG (reference sequence).

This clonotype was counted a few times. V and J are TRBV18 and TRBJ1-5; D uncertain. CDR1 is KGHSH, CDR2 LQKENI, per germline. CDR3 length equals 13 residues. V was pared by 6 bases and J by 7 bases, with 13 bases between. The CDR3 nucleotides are TGTGCCAGCTCCACCAATAGGGAACAGCCCCAGCATTTT. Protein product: CASSTNREQPQHF.

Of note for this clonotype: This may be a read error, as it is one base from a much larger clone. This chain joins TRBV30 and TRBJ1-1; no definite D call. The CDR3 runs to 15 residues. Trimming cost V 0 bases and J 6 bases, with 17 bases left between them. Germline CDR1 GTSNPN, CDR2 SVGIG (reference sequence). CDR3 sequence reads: CAWSVSRNRDAEAFF. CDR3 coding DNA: TGTGCCTGGAGTGTATCGAGAAACCGAGACGCTGAAGCTTTCTTT.

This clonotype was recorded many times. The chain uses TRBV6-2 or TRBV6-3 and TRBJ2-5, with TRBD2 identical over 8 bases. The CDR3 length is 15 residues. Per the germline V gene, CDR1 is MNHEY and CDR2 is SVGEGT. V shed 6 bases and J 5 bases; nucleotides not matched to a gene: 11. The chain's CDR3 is CASRRTSGSSETQYF. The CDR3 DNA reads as TGTGCCAGCAGGCGAACTAGCGGATCCAGTGAGACCCAGTACTTC.

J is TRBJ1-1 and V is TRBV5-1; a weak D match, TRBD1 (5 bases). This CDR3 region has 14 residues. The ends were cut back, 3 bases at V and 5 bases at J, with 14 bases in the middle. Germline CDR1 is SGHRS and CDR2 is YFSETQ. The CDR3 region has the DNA TGCGCCAGCAGCTCTGAGGGGTGGGTGACTGAAGCTTTCTTT. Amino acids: CASSSEGWVTEAFF. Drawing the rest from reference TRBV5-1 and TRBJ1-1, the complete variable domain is KAGVTQTPRYLIKTRGQQVTLSCSPISGHRSVSWYQQTPGQGLQFLFEYFSETQRNKGNFPGRFSGRQFSNSRSEMNVSTLELGDSALYLCASSSEGWVTEAFFGQGTRLTVV.

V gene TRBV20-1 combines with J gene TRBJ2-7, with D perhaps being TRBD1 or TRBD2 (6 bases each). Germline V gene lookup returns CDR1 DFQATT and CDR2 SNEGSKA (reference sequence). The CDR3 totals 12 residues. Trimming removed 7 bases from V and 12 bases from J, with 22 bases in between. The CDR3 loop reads CSVPRFGGEAYF. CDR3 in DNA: TGCAGTGTCCCGCGGTTCGGGGGCGAGGCGTACTTC.